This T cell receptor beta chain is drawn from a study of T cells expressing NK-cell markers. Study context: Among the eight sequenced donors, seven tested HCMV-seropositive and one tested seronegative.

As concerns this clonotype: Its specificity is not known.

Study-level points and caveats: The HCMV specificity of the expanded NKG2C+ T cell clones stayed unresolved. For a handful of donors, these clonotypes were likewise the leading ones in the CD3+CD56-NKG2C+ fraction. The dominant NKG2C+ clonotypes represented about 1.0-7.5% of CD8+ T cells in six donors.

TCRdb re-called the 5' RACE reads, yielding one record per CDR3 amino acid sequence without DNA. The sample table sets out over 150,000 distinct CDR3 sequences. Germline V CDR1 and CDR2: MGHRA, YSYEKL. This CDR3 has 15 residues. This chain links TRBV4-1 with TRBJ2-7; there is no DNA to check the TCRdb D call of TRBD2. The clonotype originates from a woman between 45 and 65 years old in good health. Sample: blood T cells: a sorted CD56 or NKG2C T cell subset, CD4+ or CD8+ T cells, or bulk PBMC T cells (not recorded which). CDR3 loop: CASSQAPGGADEQYF.